Listed below are T cell receptor beta chains from one sample, sequenced in a study of cytomegalovirus exposure and HLA in healthy donors. Profiled with immunoSEQ multiplex PCR; TCRdb holds only in-frame clones, not every one. The data contain some 330,000 clones, roughly 90% of them singletons. The sequenced sample consisted of PBMCs. The receptors were sampled from a woman in her late teens or twenties in good health and CMV-seronegative. The CDR3 runs from the conserved cysteine through the conserved F or W. The D gene is left open where the match is weak. The listing skips clone size in some rows; elsewhere it reads once, few, many or a size class.

j_gene: TRBJ2-7; d_gene: NA; v_gene: TRBV7-8; abundance: NA; CDR3aa: CASSPQGTLYEQYF; CDR3nt: TGTGCCAGCAGCCCCCAGGGGACCCTCTACGAGCAGTACTTC
j_gene: TRBJ2-7; d_gene: TRBD1; v_gene: TRBV19; abundance: NA; CDR3aa: CASSTAGGNDEQYF; CDR3nt: TGTGCCAGTAGTACAGCAGGGGGCAATGACGAGCAGTACTTC
j_gene: TRBJ2-7; d_gene: TRBD1; v_gene: TRBV6-5; abundance: NA; CDR3aa: CASKRGTGVSYEQYF; CDR3nt: TGTGCCAGTAAACGGGGGACAGGGGTTTCCTACGAGCAGTACTTC
j_gene: TRBJ1-2; d_gene: NA; v_gene: TRBV10-3; abundance: NA; CDR3aa: CAISEGVAGNGYTF; CDR3nt: TGTGCCATCAGTGAGGGGGTGGCGGGAAATGGCTACACCTTC
j_gene: TRBJ1-1; d_gene: NA; v_gene: TRBV4-1; abundance: NA; CDR3aa: CASSPPLPGGTEAFF; CDR3nt: TGCGCCAGCAGCCCTCCCCTACCTGGGGGGACTGAAGCTTTCTTT
j_gene: TRBJ2-7; d_gene: NA; v_gene: TRBV15; abundance: NA; CDR3aa: CATSRAGSAYEQYF; CDR3nt: TGTGCCACCAGCAGAGCAGGGTCTGCCTACGAGCAGTACTTC
j_gene: TRBJ1-5; d_gene: NA; v_gene: TRBV7-9; abundance: NA; CDR3aa: CASSLDWAGNQPQHF; CDR3nt: TGTGCCAGCAGCTTAGATTGGGCAGGGAATCAGCCCCAGCATTTT
j_gene: TRBJ1-2; d_gene: TRBD1; v_gene: TRBV19; abundance: NA; CDR3aa: CASSSDLTGQGYYGYTF; CDR3nt: TGTGCCAGTAGTTCTGACCTCACGGGACAGGGGTACTATGGCTACACCTTC
j_gene: TRBJ2-7; d_gene: TRBD1; v_gene: TRBV5-1; abundance: NA; CDR3aa: CASSLEQGSGEQYF; CDR3nt: TGCGCCAGCAGCTTGGAACAGGGGTCGGGGGAGCAGTACTTC
j_gene: TRBJ2-3; d_gene: TRBD2; v_gene: TRBV13; abundance: NA; CDR3aa: CASSPWTSSSDTQYF; CDR3nt: TGTGCCAGCAGCCCTTGGACTAGTTCTTCAGATACGCAGTATTTT
j_gene: TRBJ2-3; d_gene: TRBD2; v_gene: TRBV5-1; abundance: NA; CDR3aa: CASSSGLAGRADTQYF; CDR3nt: TGCGCCAGCAGCTCGGGACTAGCGGGACGAGCAGATACGCAGTATTTT
j_gene: TRBJ1-1; d_gene: NA; v_gene: TRBV29-1; abundance: NA; CDR3aa: CSVEGQVNTEAFF; CDR3nt: TGCAGCGTTGAGGGACAAGTGAACACTGAAGCTTTCTTT
j_gene: TRBJ2-1; d_gene: TRBD2; v_gene: TRBV4-1; abundance: NA; CDR3aa: CASSPGGASGGFYNEQFF; CDR3nt: TGCGCCAGCAGCCCAGGTGGGGCTAGCGGGGGCTTCTACAATGAGCAGTTCTTC
j_gene: TRBJ2-5; d_gene: NA; v_gene: TRBV7-7; abundance: once; CDR3aa: CASSLGGEETQYF; CDR3nt: TGTGCCAGCAGCTTAGGCGGGGAAGAGACCCAGTACTTC
j_gene: TRBJ2-7; d_gene: TRBD2; v_gene: TRBV19; abundance: NA; CDR3aa: CASSPRASGEQYF; CDR3nt: TGTGCCAGTAGTCCCCGCGCTAGCGGCGAGCAGTACTTC
j_gene: TRBJ2-1; d_gene: TRBD2; v_gene: TRBV4-3; abundance: NA; CDR3aa: CAHQKAGVIYNEQFF; CDR3nt: TGCGCCCATCAAAAGGCGGGAGTTATCTACAATGAGCAGTTCTTC
j_gene: TRBJ1-4; d_gene: NA; v_gene: TRBV28; abundance: once; CDR3aa: CASGGLGITNEKLFF; CDR3nt: TGTGCCAGCGGGGGGTTGGGGATAACTAATGAAAAACTGTTTTTT
j_gene: TRBJ1-2; d_gene: NA; v_gene: TRBV6-5; abundance: NA; CDR3aa: CASSYLGAATGYTF; CDR3nt: TGTGCCAGCAGTTACTTAGGGGCGGCCACGGGCTACACCTTC
j_gene: TRBJ2-3; d_gene: NA; v_gene: TRBV5-1; abundance: NA; CDR3aa: CASSRGTTDTQYF; CDR3nt: TGCGCCAGCAGCCGCGGGACCACAGATACGCAGTATTTT
j_gene: TRBJ2-3; d_gene: NA; v_gene: TRBV11-1; abundance: NA; CDR3aa: CASSLVREDTQYF; CDR3nt: TGTGCCAGCAGCTTAGTTCGGGAAGATACGCAGTATTTT
j_gene: TRBJ2-2; d_gene: NA; v_gene: TRBV30; abundance: NA; CDR3aa: CAWSKRQNTGELFF; CDR3nt: TGTGCCTGGAGTAAGAGGCAGAACACCGGGGAGCTGTTTTTT
j_gene: TRBJ2-7; d_gene: NA; v_gene: TRBV5-4; abundance: NA; CDR3aa: CASSNWDSGREQYF; CDR3nt: TGTGCCAGCAGCAATTGGGACTCGGGAAGGGAGCAGTACTTC
j_gene: TRBJ1-3; d_gene: NA; v_gene: TRBV29-1; abundance: NA; CDR3aa: CSVRSSGNTIYF; CDR3nt: TGCAGCGTTCGGAGCTCTGGAAACACCATATATTTT
j_gene: TRBJ2-1; d_gene: NA; v_gene: TRBV2; abundance: NA; CDR3aa: CASSGDSVGFF; CDR3nt: TGTGCCAGCAGTGGGGACTCGGTGGGGTTCTTC
j_gene: TRBJ2-3; d_gene: TRBD2; v_gene: TRBV5-1; abundance: NA; CDR3aa: CASSTLAGGRTDTQYF; CDR3nt: TGCGCCAGCAGCACTTTAGCGGGAGGGCGCACAGATACGCAGTATTTT
j_gene: TRBJ2-2; d_gene: TRBD2; v_gene: TRBV4-1; abundance: NA; CDR3aa: CASSPLRRLADTGELFF; CDR3nt: TGCGCCAGCAGCCCCCTAAGGCGACTAGCGGACACCGGGGAGCTGTTTTTT
j_gene: TRBJ2-3; d_gene: NA; v_gene: TRBV5-1; abundance: NA; CDR3aa: CASRGASAFSTDTQYF; CDR3nt: TGCGCCAGCAGAGGGGCTAGCGCCTTTAGCACAGATACGCAGTATTTT
j_gene: TRBJ1-2; d_gene: NA; v_gene: TRBV9; abundance: NA; CDR3aa: CASNRSPGGYTF; CDR3nt: TGTGCCAGCAACAGGAGCCCTGGGGGCTACACCTTC
j_gene: TRBJ1-3; d_gene: NA; v_gene: TRBV19; abundance: once; CDR3aa: CASSIGSSRGVGNTIYF; CDR3nt: TGTGCCAGTAGTATCGGGAGCAGCCGGGGTGTCGGAAACACCATATATTTT
j_gene: TRBJ2-7; d_gene: TRBD2; v_gene: TRBV30; abundance: NA; CDR3aa: CAWSSGTSYEQYF; CDR3nt: TGTGCCTGGTCTAGCGGGACGTCCTACGAGCAGTACTTC
j_gene: TRBJ2-7; d_gene: TRBD2; v_gene: TRBV10-2; abundance: NA; CDR3aa: CASSESVTSGRFEQYF; CDR3nt: TGCGCCAGCAGTGAGTCGGTGACTAGCGGGAGATTCGAGCAGTACTTC
j_gene: TRBJ2-6; d_gene: TRBD1; v_gene: TRBV4-3; abundance: NA; CDR3aa: CASSQAQGAGANVLTF; CDR3nt: TGCGCCAGCAGCCAAGCCCAGGGGGCTGGGGCCAACGTCCTGACTTTC
j_gene: TRBJ2-5; d_gene: NA; v_gene: TRBV19; abundance: NA; CDR3aa: CASSATGLETQYF; CDR3nt: TGTGCCAGTAGTGCCACAGGGCTAGAGACCCAGTACTTC
j_gene: TRBJ2-3; d_gene: TRBD1; v_gene: TRBV2; abundance: NA; CDR3aa: CASRDRVSDTQYF; CDR3nt: TGTGCCAGCCGGGACAGGGTCTCAGATACGCAGTATTTT
j_gene: TRBJ1-5; d_gene: NA; v_gene: TRBV19; abundance: NA; CDR3aa: CASRRESRGNQPQHF; CDR3nt: TGTGCCAGTAGGCGGGAATCCCGAGGCAATCAGCCCCAGCATTTT
j_gene: TRBJ1-4; d_gene: NA; v_gene: TRBV7-9; abundance: NA; CDR3aa: CASSSPVRATNEKLFF; CDR3nt: TGTGCCAGCAGCTCCCCAGTGAGGGCAACTAATGAAAAACTGTTTTTT
j_gene: TRBJ2-7; d_gene: NA; v_gene: TRBV7-3; abundance: NA; CDR3aa: CASSPSGGTDYEQYF; CDR3nt: TGTGCCAGCAGCCCATCGGGCGGGACAGACTACGAGCAGTACTTC
j_gene: TRBJ2-1; d_gene: NA; v_gene: TRBV5-1; abundance: NA; CDR3aa: CASSSQNYNEQFF; CDR3nt: TGCGCCAGCAGCTCACAGAACTACAATGAGCAGTTCTTC
j_gene: TRBJ2-2; d_gene: TRBD1; v_gene: TRBV28; abundance: NA; CDR3aa: CASSLGTAIPDPGELFF; CDR3nt: TGTGCCAGCAGTCTCGGGACAGCGATCCCGGATCCCGGGGAGCTGTTTTTT
j_gene: TRBJ2-1; d_gene: TRBD2; v_gene: TRBV9; abundance: NA; CDR3aa: CASSFGGTEGVYEQFF; CDR3nt: TGTGCCAGCTCTTTCGGGGGGACTGAGGGTGTCTATGAGCAGTTCTTC
j_gene: TRBJ2-3; d_gene: NA; v_gene: TRBV29-1; abundance: NA; CDR3aa: CSVTGTSFVGDTQYF; CDR3nt: TGCAGCGTAACCGGGACATCCTTCGTTGGAGATACGCAGTATTTT
j_gene: TRBJ1-5; d_gene: TRBD1; v_gene: TRBV6-5; abundance: NA; CDR3aa: CASSPGQINQPQHF; CDR3nt: TGTGCCAGCAGTCCGGGACAGATAAATCAGCCCCAGCATTTT
j_gene: TRBJ1-2; d_gene: NA; v_gene: TRBV4-1; abundance: NA; CDR3aa: CASSSPLTGWYGYTF; CDR3nt: TGCGCCAGCAGCTCACCCCTCACAGGGTGGTATGGCTACACCTTC
j_gene: TRBJ1-2; d_gene: NA; v_gene: TRBV5-6; abundance: NA; CDR3aa: CASSPFQGAYGYTF; CDR3nt: TGTGCCAGCAGCCCTTTCCAAGGGGCCTATGGCTACACCTTC
j_gene: TRBJ1-1; d_gene: NA; v_gene: TRBV6-5; abundance: NA; CDR3aa: CASSIQENTEAFF; CDR3nt: TGTGCCAGCAGTATACAGGAGAACACTGAAGCTTTCTTT
j_gene: TRBJ2-3; d_gene: TRBD2; v_gene: TRBV7-9; abundance: NA; CDR3aa: CASSLTSGLTDTQYF; CDR3nt: TGTGCCAGCAGCCTGACTAGCGGACTCACAGATACGCAGTATTTT
j_gene: TRBJ1-1; d_gene: NA; v_gene: TRBV5-1; abundance: NA; CDR3aa: CASSLEEGRTEAFF; CDR3nt: TGCGCCAGCAGCTTGGAGGAGGGGAGGACTGAAGCTTTCTTT
j_gene: TRBJ2-1; d_gene: TRBD2; v_gene: TRBV29-1; abundance: NA; CDR3aa: CSVVASGYNEQFF; CDR3nt: TGCAGCGTTGTGGCTAGCGGTTACAATGAGCAGTTCTTC
j_gene: TRBJ2-1; d_gene: NA; v_gene: TRBV14; abundance: NA; CDR3aa: CASSRWGGTEEQFF; CDR3nt: TGTGCCAGCAGTCGTTGGGGCGGGACGGAAGAGCAGTTCTTC